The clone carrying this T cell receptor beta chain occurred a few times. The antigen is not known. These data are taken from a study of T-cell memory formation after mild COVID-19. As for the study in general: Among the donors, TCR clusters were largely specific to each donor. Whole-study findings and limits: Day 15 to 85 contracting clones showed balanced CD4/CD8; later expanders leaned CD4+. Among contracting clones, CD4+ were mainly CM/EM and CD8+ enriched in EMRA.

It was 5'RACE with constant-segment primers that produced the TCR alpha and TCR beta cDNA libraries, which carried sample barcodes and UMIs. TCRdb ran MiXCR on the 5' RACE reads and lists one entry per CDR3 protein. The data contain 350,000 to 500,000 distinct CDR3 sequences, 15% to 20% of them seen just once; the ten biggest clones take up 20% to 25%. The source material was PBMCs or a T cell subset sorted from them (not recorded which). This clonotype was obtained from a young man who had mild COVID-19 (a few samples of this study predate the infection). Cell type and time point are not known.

DNA of the CDR3: TGTGCCAGCAGAGAACCGGGACGCAATTCAGGCTACGAGCAGTACTTC. It codes for CASREPGRNSGYEQYF. The rearrangement links TRBV6-6 to TRBJ2-7; D may correspond to TRBD1 or TRBD2 (5 bases each). CDR1 and CDR2 from the germline V gene are MNHNY and SVGAGI (reference sequence). V gave up 6 bases and J gave up 3 bases, with 21 bases separating them. The length of the CDR3 is 16 residues.